This record covers a single TCR beta chain. CDR3 length: 16 residues. Trimming took off 0 bases at V and 6 bases at J, with 12 bases between the two ends. Germline assignment: CDR1 LGHNA and CDR2 YNFKEQ. The data were obtained in a study of blood T cell repertoires in COVID-19. Per the original methods: Estimation of nucleated cell counts was performed using reference gene primer amplification. Assay: immunoSEQ multiplex PCR; the TCRdb copy retains only in-frame clones and omits some. V and J calls and clone size are given by that table; D and trimming were obtained from the DNA. This sample yields hundreds of thousands of clones, of which roughly 80% are seen a single time; about 3.6% belongs to the top ten. Up to 2 weeks before entering the study, exposed participants had met a COVID-19 case.

The receptor's source is a woman aged 40-49 years who had been exposed to COVID-19. This chain joins TRBV4-2 and TRBJ1-6; possibly TRBD1 for D (6 bases). Sequencing was carried out using PBMCs or T cells enriched from blood (not recorded which). CDR3 protein: CASSQEWGLVNSPLHF. DNA of the CDR3: TGTGCCAGCAGCCAAGAATGGGGGCTAGTTAATTCACCCCTCCACTTT.